These T cell receptor beta chains were read from a single sample in a study of T cell responses to AZD1222 COVID-19 vaccine. Here immunoSEQ multiplex PCR was the method, and the copy in TCRdb shows in-frame clones only, minus some. This sample has roughly 99,000 clones; 87% occur once, and the top ten carry 3.5% to 4.5%. Here the sequenced sample was peripheral blood, taken on day 0 of AZD1222 vaccination. Receptor source: an adult in good health. The CDR3 runs from the conserved cysteine through the conserved F or W. Each record gives: J gene, V gene, D gene, CDR3 length, clone size, CDR3 DNA, CDR3 protein. A D gene is named only where the DNA matches it firmly. Size is omitted from some rows. Given values are once, few, many or a class for expanded clones.

TRBJ1-6 TRBV10-3 - 14 - TGTGCCATCGGGGAGGCAGGAGATAATTCACCCCTCCACTTT CAIGEAGDNSPLHF
TRBJ2-1 TRBV13 - 13 few TGTGCCAGCAGCAGAGGACGATATAATGAGCAGTTCTTC CASSRGRYNEQFF
TRBJ2-7 TRBV18 - 16 - TGTGCCAGCTCACCACCGGCCGGGGCCGGAGTCTACGAGCAGTACTTC CASSPPAGAGVYEQYF
TRBJ1-1 TRBV27 TRBD1 14 few TGTGCCAGCAGCTTTGGGACAGCGAACACTGAAGCTTTCTTT CASSFGTANTEAFF
TRBJ1-1 TRBV7-9 - 14 - TGTGCCAGCAGGCGGGGAGGAGAGAACACTGAAGCTTTCTTT CASRRGGENTEAFF
TRBJ2-1 TRBV7-3 - 15 once TGTGCCAGCAGTACCCAGGGGGGAGCGGACAATGAGCAGTTCTTC CASSTQGGADNEQFF
TRBJ1-5 TRBV6-4 - 14 - TGTGCCAGCAGTGATGACAGTAGCAATCAGCCCCAGCATTTT CASSDDSSNQPQHF
TRBJ2-3 TRBV19 TRBD1 15 - TGTGCCAGTAGCCATCCGGGACAGGGAACAGATACGCAGTATTTT CASSHPGQGTDTQYF
TRBJ1-2 TRBV5-1 - 15 - TGCGCCAGCAGCTTGGATAGGGACTCAAACTATGGCTACACCTTC CASSLDRDSNYGYTF
TRBJ1-1 TRBV19 TRBD1 15 - TGTGCCAGTAGACCGATTGACAGGGAGAACACTGAAGCTTTCTTT CASRPIDRENTEAFF